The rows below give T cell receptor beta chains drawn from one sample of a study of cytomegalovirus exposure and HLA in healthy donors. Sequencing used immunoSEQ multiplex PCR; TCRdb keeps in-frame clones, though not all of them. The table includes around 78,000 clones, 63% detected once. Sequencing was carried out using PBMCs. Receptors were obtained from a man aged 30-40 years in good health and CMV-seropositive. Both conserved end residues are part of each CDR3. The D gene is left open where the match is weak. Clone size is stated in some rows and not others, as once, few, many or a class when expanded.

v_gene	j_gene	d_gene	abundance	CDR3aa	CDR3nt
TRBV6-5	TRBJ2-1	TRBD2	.	CASSYSTSGGIYEQFF	TGTGCCAGCAGTTACTCGACTAGCGGGGGGATCTATGAGCAGTTCTTC
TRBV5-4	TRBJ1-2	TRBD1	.	CASSKGQEYGYTF	TGTGCCAGCAGCAAAGGACAGGAGTATGGCTACACCTTC
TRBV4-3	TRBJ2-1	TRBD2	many	CASSQDFSGMDNEQFF	TGCGCCAGCAGCCAAGATTTCAGCGGGATGGACAATGAGCAGTTCTTC
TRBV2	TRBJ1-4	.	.	CASRRATNEKLFF	TGTGCCAGCAGACGGGCAACTAATGAAAAACTGTTTTTT
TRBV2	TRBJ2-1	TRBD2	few	CASSEALAGTQQFF	TGTGCCAGCAGTGAAGCGCTAGCGGGGACCCAGCAGTTCTTC
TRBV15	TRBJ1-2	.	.	CATSRDQAGLSGYTF	TGTGCCACCAGCAGAGATCAGGCGGGACTATCTGGCTACACCTTC
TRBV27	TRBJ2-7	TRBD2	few	CASGVAGAGIEQYF	TGTGCCAGCGGAGTAGCGGGGGCGGGCATAGAGCAGTACTTC
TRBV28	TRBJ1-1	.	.	CASSPPDRGNTEAFF	TGTGCCAGCAGTCCACCGGACCGGGGGAACACTGAAGCTTTCTTT
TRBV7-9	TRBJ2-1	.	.	CASSLVWGDARDEQFF	TGTGCCAGCAGCTTAGTGTGGGGGGACGCTAGGGATGAGCAGTTCTTC
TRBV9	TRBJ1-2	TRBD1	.	CASSVSGGGSGYTF	TGTGCCAGCAGCGTATCAGGGGGCGGGAGCGGCTACACCTTC
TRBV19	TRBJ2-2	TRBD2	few	CASSAGLATGELFF	TGTGCCAGTAGTGCGGGACTAGCGACCGGGGAGCTGTTTTTT
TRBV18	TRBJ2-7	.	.	CASSPAAYEQYF	TGTGCCAGCTCACCGGCAGCCTACGAGCAGTACTTC
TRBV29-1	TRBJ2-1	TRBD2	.	CGPRTGREAHQFEQFF	TGCGGCCCCCGCACAGGGCGGGAGGCCCACCAATTTGAGCAGTTCTTC
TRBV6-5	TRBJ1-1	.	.	CASSYSAGAVVFF	TGTGCCAGCAGTTACTCGGCAGGGGCCGTAGTTTTCTTT
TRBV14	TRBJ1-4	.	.	CASSQTGLDEKLFF	TGTGCCAGCAGCCAAACCGGGTTAGATGAAAAACTGTTTTTT
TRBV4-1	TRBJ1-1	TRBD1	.	CASSQLTGMNTEAFF	TGCGCCAGCAGCCAGCTGACAGGGATGAACACTGAAGCTTTCTTT
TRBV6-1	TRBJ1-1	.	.	CASSEFRTAEAFF	TGTGCCAGCAGTGAATTTCGTACAGCCGAAGCTTTCTTT
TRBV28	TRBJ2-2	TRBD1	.	CASSSSGTGIGELFF	TGTGCCAGCAGTTCCTCCGGGACAGGAATCGGGGAGCTGTTTTTT
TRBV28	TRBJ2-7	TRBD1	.	CASSSDRVDDEQYF	TGTGCCAGCAGTTCAGACAGGGTAGATGACGAGCAGTACTTC
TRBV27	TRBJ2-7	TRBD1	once	CASSPRQGYEQYF	TGTGCCAGCAGTCCCAGACAGGGCTACGAGCAGTACTTC
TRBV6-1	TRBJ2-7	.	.	CTSGKTGEGEQYF	TGTACCAGCGGAAAGACAGGGGAGGGCGAGCAGTACTTC
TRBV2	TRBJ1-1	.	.	CASAIRQGFYTEAFF	TGTGCCAGCGCGATCCGTCAGGGATTTTACACTGAAGCTTTCTTT
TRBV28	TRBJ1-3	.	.	CASSPQEGRSGNTIYF	TGTGCCAGCAGTCCCCAGGAGGGGCGCTCTGGAAACACCATATATTTT
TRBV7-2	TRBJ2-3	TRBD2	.	CASKLAGGPDTQYF	TGTGCCAGCAAACTAGCGGGAGGGCCAGATACGCAGTATTTT
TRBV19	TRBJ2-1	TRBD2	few	CASGVGLADYNEQFF	TGTGCCAGTGGTGTTGGACTAGCGGACTACAATGAGCAGTTCTTC
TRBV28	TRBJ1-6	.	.	CASSVLGGLGSPLHF	TGTGCCAGCTCAGTCCTTGGGGGACTGGGCTCACCCCTCCACTTT